The clone carrying this TCR beta chain was seen a few times. The sample comes from a study of cytomegalovirus exposure and HLA in healthy donors. The CDR3 has 16 residues. Between the trimmed V and J ends, which lost 4 bases and 2 bases, there was a span of 18 bases. Germline CDR1 is MNHEY and CDR2 is SVGAGI. This PCR relied on a set of 60 Vbeta primers and 13 Jbeta primers. TCRdb keeps only in-frame clones here, not all; method: immunoSEQ multiplex PCR. The sample lists 95,000 to 150,000 clones, about two thirds occurring once. This clonotype was sampled from a woman in her 40s in good health and CMV-seropositive. Sequencing used PBMCs. V usage is TRBV6-5 and J usage is TRBJ2-7; no clear D gene. In nucleotides, the CDR3 is TGTGCCAGCAGTTCGTCCAGGCGTCAACCAACCTACGAGCAGTACTTC. Protein product: CASSSSRRQPTYEQYF.